This T cell receptor (beta chain) was observed in a study of T cells after yellow fever vaccination. Production of TCR cDNA was by 5'RACE template switching, which also added a universal primer site and UMIs. In TCRdb, the 5' RACE reads were re-called with MiXCR into one record per CDR3 protein. This table has some 350,000 distinct CDR3 sequences, 8.7% appearing once. For this clonotype: Its antigen is not known.

V shed 3 bases and J 0 bases; nucleotides not matched to a gene: 2. CDR3 size: 15 residues. Germline assignment: CDR1 SGHAT and CDR2 FQNNGV. Broader study findings: By day 5 rather than day 15, the secondary response had peaked, though it was weaker. Among primary-vaccination clones, most reappeared after the booster, at roughly 96% for CD4 and about 90% for CD8. Some clonotypes, a small share, were shared between CD4 and CD8 compartments.

The chain couples TRBV11-2 to TRBJ2-1; 7 nucleotides match TRBD2. The material was PBMCs, obtained on the day of the first yellow fever vaccination. The TCR was taken from a man between 18 and 35 years old who received the YFV17D yellow fever vaccine. CDR3 nucleotides: TGTGCCAGCAGCTTTCAGCGGGGCTCCTACAATGAGCAGTTCTTC. This sequence encodes CASSFQRGSYNEQFF.